The 16 T cell receptor beta chains given below trace back to one sample, sequenced in a study of cytomegalovirus exposure and HLA in healthy donors. The PCR employed 60 Vbeta primers together with 13 Jbeta primers. TCRdb's table, derived via immunoSEQ multiplex PCR, lists solely in-frame clones and lacks some. The sample yields about 140,000 clones, around 10% seen once. The specimen sequenced was PBMCs. The receptors here all came from a male donor in good health and CMV-seronegative.

This clone has only a few counts. V usage is TRBV19 and J usage is TRBJ2-3, with 10 bases that match TRBD2. The CDR3 is made up of 19 amino acids. V shed 6 bases and J 0 bases; nucleotides not matched to a gene: 15. The germline CDR1 and CDR2 sequences are LNHDA and SQIVND (reference sequence). In nucleotides, the CDR3 is TGTGCCAGTAGCAGGGTTTGGCTAGCGGGGGACCTTAGCACAGATACGCAGTATTTT. It yields the protein CASSRVWLAGDLSTDTQYF.

DNA of the CDR3: TGTGCCAGCAGCTTTGGACAGGGAGATGGCTACACCTTC. This translates into CASSFGQGDGYTF. This chain joins TRBV7-3 and TRBJ1-2; 8 bases agree with TRBD1. From germline, CDR1 is SGHTA and CDR2 FQGTGA. This CDR3 has 13 residues. Unmatched junction bases numbered 3, after V lost 3 bases and J lost 6 bases.

J is TRBJ2-5 and V is TRBV14; the D is unclear. The germline V gene has CDR1 SGHDN and CDR2 FVKESK. The CDR3 extends over 15 amino acids. Trimming removed 2 bases from V and 0 bases from J, with 10 bases in between. The CDR3 bases are TGTGCCAGCAGCCAAAGTTACCGGGACCAAGAGACCCAGTACTTC. Translated, it gives CASSQSYRDQETQYF.

The chain has TRBV2 and TRBJ2-1; D gene unclear. Deletions cut 5 bases from V and 6 bases from J, with 5 bases between. The CDR3 runs 11 residues. Germline-derived CDR1 and CDR2 are SNHLY and FYNNEI. CDR3 coding DNA: TGTGCCAGCAGTCCATCCAATGAGCAGTTCTTC. Amino acids: CASSPSNEQFF.

J is TRBJ2-1 and V is TRBV4-2, with 8 bases fitting TRBD2. The length of the CDR3 is 15 residues. Germline V CDR1 and CDR2: LGHNA, YNFKEQ. Losses at the gene ends were 2 bases for V and 7 bases for J; bases not matched to a gene: 7. The CDR3 reads CASSQRGLGANEQFF. The CDR3 nucleotides are TGTGCCAGCAGCCAACGGGGACTAGGTGCAAATGAGCAGTTCTTC.

This clone has only a few counts. J is TRBJ1-2 and V is TRBV5-1; D uncertain. Germline CDR1 is SGHRS and CDR2 is YFSETQ. CDR3 length equals 14 residues. V lost 4 bases and J lost 0, with 10 bases in between. The CDR3 DNA follows: TGCGCCAGCAGCCGTGGGGAGGCTAACTATGGCTACACCTTC. This translates into CASSRGEANYGYTF.

The genes are TRBV7-9 and TRBJ2-2; 8 bases map to TRBD1. V lost 5 bases to trimming and J lost 1 base; unmatched junction nucleotides: 3. Germline V CDR1 and CDR2: SEHNR, FQNEAQ (reference sequence). There are 15 residues in the CDR3. CDR3 DNA: TGTGCCAGCAGCCCCACAGGGGGGAACACCGGGGAGCTGTTTTTT. Amino acids: CASSPTGGNTGELFF.

This clone was seen a few times. The chain recombines TRBV4-3 with TRBJ2-7, with 8 bases lining up with TRBD1. CDR3 size: 15 residues. CDR1 LGHNA and CDR2 YSLEER come from the germline V gene. The V segment lost 0 bases and the J segment 5 bases; nucleotides outside the gene matches: 6. CDR3 in DNA: TGCGCCAGCAGCCAAGATTTGGGACAGGTAAACGAGCAGTACTTC. Translated, it gives CASSQDLGQVNEQYF.

J is TRBJ2-3 and V is TRBV7-2, with 7 bases identical to TRBD2. Trimming cost V 6 bases and J 4 bases; bases outside gene matches: 7. Germline-derived CDR1 and CDR2 are SGHTA and FQGNSA. The length of the CDR3 is 14 residues. CDR3 loop: CASSKERGADTQYF. The CDR3 nucleotides are TGTGCCAGCAGTAAAGAACGGGGGGCAGATACGCAGTATTTT.

The table lists this clone with a few counts. The V call is TRBV5-1, the J call TRBJ1-1; D unclear. This CDR3 contains 14 residues. The germline gives CDR1 SGHRS, CDR2 YFSETQ. V was trimmed by 2 bases and J by 1 base, leaving 9 bases between them. The CDR3 loop is CASSFEGWNTEAFF. The CDR3 DNA is TGCGCCAGCAGCTTTGAGGGCTGGAACACTGAAGCTTTCTTT.

This clone was seen a few times. This chain connects TRBV25-1 to TRBJ2-5; D perhaps matches TRBD1 (6 bases). Germline V gene data show CDR1 as MGHDK and CDR2 as SYGVNS. Trimming shortened V by 1 base and J by 5 bases, and 14 bases separated the two germline ends. This CDR3 spans 15 amino acids. CDR3 sequence: CASSEFSGAGETQYF. In DNA form, the CDR3 reads TGTGCCAGCAGTGAATTCTCAGGGGCTGGGGAGACCCAGTACTTC.

Only a few counts were recorded for this clone. The chain couples TRBV7-9 to TRBJ1-2, with D unclear. Germline loops: CDR1 SEHNR, CDR2 FQNEAQ (reference sequence). The CDR3 runs 12 residues. Trimming took 4 bases from V and 4 from J, leaving 7 bases between them. CDR3 nucleotide sequence: TGTGCCAGCAGCTCCCCCGGCTATGGCTACACCTTC. It is translated as CASSSPGYGYTF. The full variable domain, with the rest looked up from reference TRBV7-9 and TRBJ1-2, is DTGVSQNPRHKITKRGQNVTFRCDPISEHNRLYWYRQTLGQGPEFLTYFQNEAQLEKSRLLSDRFSAERPKGSFSTLEIQRTEQGDSAMYLCASSSPGYGYTFGSGTRLTVV.

The CDR3 region is CATSTGGLREKLFF. The CDR3 DNA sequence: TGTGCCACCAGCACAGGGGGCCTACGGGAAAAACTGTTTTTT. The V gene is TRBV15, the J gene TRBJ1-4; TRBD1 matches at 8 bases. Germline V gene lookup returns CDR1 LNHNV and CDR2 YYDKDF (reference sequence). V gave up 4 bases and J gave up 8 bases; unmatched junction bases: 6. This CDR3 spans 14 amino acids.

The rearrangement joins TRBV6-1 to TRBJ1-5; 9 bases align to TRBD1. Germline-derived CDR1 and CDR2 are MNHNS and SASEGT. This CDR3 comprises 14 residues. V gave up 6 bases and J gave up 5 bases; unmatched junction bases: 5. CDR3 coding DNA: TGTGCCAGCAGAAGGGGACAGGGCTATCAGCCCCAGCATTTT. Translating it yields CASRRGQGYQPQHF.

The genes are TRBV2 and TRBJ1-1; tentative D call: TRBD1 (5 bases). V was clipped by 10 bases and J by 5 bases, with 14 bases between them. CDR1 is SNHLY, CDR2 FYNNEI, per germline. This CDR3 has 12 residues. The CDR3 coding sequence is TGTGCCACCCGACCAGGGATGACTGAAGCTTTCTTT. It specifies CATRPGMTEAFF. The variable domain in full, completed from reference TRBV2 and TRBJ1-1, reads EPEVTQTPSHQVTQMGQEVILRCVPISNHLYFYWYRQILGQKVEFLVSFYNNEISEKSEIFDDQFSVERPDGSNFTLKIRSTKLEDSAMYFCATRPGMTEAFFGQGTRLTVV.

The chain recombines TRBV4-3 with TRBJ2-7, with a tentative D call TRBD2 (6 bases). With 4 bases removed from V and 4 bases from J, the gap between germline ends came to 11 bases. Germline lookup yields CDR1 LGHNA and CDR2 YSLEER. The CDR3 covers 13 residues. CDR3 bases: TGCGCCAGCAGCCTGCGGGGAACTTACGAGCAGTACTTC. Protein product: CASSLRGTYEQYF.